Included here is one T cell receptor (beta chain) sequence, with context. Its antigen remains unknown. The sample belongs to a study of T cell repertoires in cytomegalovirus infection. Study context: Public TCR beta signatures indicated both CMV infection and matching HLA type. Broader study findings: Dominant in the ex vivo response were TCR beta clonotypes restricted by HLA-C and specific for CMV.

V shed 4 bases and J 0 bases; nucleotides not matched to a gene: 6. Germline values: CDR1 SGHKS, CDR2 YYEKEE (reference sequence). The CDR3 runs 16 residues. From the reads, TCRdb called clonotypes with MiXCR, one entry per CDR3 protein. The sample yields 750,000 to 900,000 distinct CDR3 sequences, just under 30% seen once. The sequence derives from a human donor in good health (CMV status not recorded). Some clones in this sample may be carry-over from other donors' samples. Sequenced material: cultured CD8+ T cells from PBMCs, taken from culture after CMV antigen stimulation. The V and J genes are TRBV5-5 and TRBJ1-1; TRBD1 agrees at 10 bases. The CDR3 coding sequence is TGTGCCAGCAGCCAGGGACAGGGGTTCATGAACACTGAAGCTTTCTTT. This encodes CASSQGQGFMNTEAFF.